This T cell receptor beta chain is from a study of post-analysis software for immune sequencing data (dated by TCRdb to between 2015 and 2017). Looking at the study overall: Relapsing-remitting, secondary progressive and progressive-relapsing multiple sclerosis were recorded as disease courses, and subtype annotation was lacking for some patients. The multiple sclerosis patient repertoires were compared with 10 or so previously published healthy control repertoires from donors aged 6 to 25 years. A subset of samples was prepared in parallel using single-end sample barcoding, then pooled and co-amplified after Illumina adapter ligation. What the research found in general, with its limitations: Strong co-clustering of samples prepared in the same batch was shown by direct clustering with F measure, prompting a batch-effect correction. About 5 TRBV segments, including TRBV5-6, TRBV5-1 and TRBV20-1, were significantly more frequent in patients than controls. Compared with controls, multiple sclerosis patients had significantly lower normalized Chao1 diversity, a finding suggesting substantial peripheral T-cell clonal expansion. The multiple sclerosis patient group was slightly younger than the control group.

To prepare the library, PCR was applied. The sequencer was an Illumina HiSeq 2500. Unique molecular identifiers were incorporated into TCR beta cDNA libraries to reduce PCR and sequencing biases. Every 1 to 10 million input T cells yielded 500,000 or so cDNA molecules, meaning each molecule approximated one T cell. The same protocol used for the earlier healthy control dataset was applied to prepare and sequence the patient libraries. Samples belonging to the same batch were prepared together, multiplexed and sequenced on a shared HiSeq lane. The original pipeline was this. Raw barcoded reads were processed with MIGEC, discarding single-read molecular identifier groups before consensus assembly and CDR3 extraction. Clonotype tables were post-analysed with VDJtools, and diversity was normalized by down-sampling all datasets to the smallest sample size. In repertoire overlap clustering, CDR3 amino acid sequences, but not nucleotide sequences, were matched to correct batch-related cross-sample contamination. Using fastp trimming at Q25 and MiXCR clonotype assembly, TCRdb reanalyzed the public sequencing data and kept in-frame beta chains. When rows share a CDR3 protein, they turn into one entry using the most common DNA and genes. The V and J calls and clone size come from TCRdb's table, not from the authors' own analysis. The sample table records hundreds of thousands of distinct CDR3 sequences; 35% to 45% of these occur just once. Roughly 4.8% of the sample is taken by the ten largest.

Many counts were recorded for this clonotype. The clone's antigen remains unknown. Per-base qualities were not stored, and no clone one base away is much larger. As encoded in the germline V gene, CDR1 is SGDLS while CDR2 is YYNGEE. At the junction V is shortened by 7 bases and J by 10 bases; bases outside the gene matches: 10. There are 13 amino acids in the CDR3, from cysteine to phenylalanine inclusive. Left in the record is the CDR3 DNA by itself, 39 bases read in frame from the first base. To demonstrate the VDJtools post-analysis software, the study profiled TCR beta repertoires from the peripheral blood of about a dozen young patients with multiple sclerosis. The multiple sclerosis patients were children and adolescents ranging in age from about 6 to 16 years.

The specimen sequenced was blood. The clonotype originates from a girl aged 10-17 years with multiple sclerosis. Rearrangement joined TRBV9 to TRBJ2-1, with 8 bases in between that match TRBD2. Here the CDR3 is given as CASGTSSPAEQFF. In nucleotide form, the sequence is TGTGCCAGCGGGACTAGTTCCCCCGCGGAGCAGTTCTTC.